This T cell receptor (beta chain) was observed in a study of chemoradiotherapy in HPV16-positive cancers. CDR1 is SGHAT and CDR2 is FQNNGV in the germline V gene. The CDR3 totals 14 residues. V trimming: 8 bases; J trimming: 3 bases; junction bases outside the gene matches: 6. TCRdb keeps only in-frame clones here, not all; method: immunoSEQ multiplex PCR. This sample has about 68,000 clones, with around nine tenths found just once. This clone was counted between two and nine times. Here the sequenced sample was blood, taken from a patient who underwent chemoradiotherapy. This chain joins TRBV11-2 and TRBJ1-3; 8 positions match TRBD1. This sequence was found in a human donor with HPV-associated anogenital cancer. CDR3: CASETDRGGNTIYF. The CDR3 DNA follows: TGTGCCAGCGAAACAGACAGGGGTGGAAACACCATATATTTT.